The 20 T cell receptor beta chains below were found in one sample sequenced in a study of T cell repertoires in ileal Crohn's disease. Method: immunoSEQ multiplex PCR; TCRdb's copy keeps in-frame clones and lacks some. The sample has about 11,000 clones, over 60% seen once; the top ten hold less than 10%. Time point reported: neoterminal ileum biopsy at postoperative endoscopy, about 6 months after surgery. Sample: ileal tissue. Receptors originate from an adult with Crohn's disease.

The chain combines TRBV7-2 with TRBJ1-1, with D uncertain. The germline V gene has CDR1 SGHTA and CDR2 FQGNSA. The CDR3 extends over 15 amino acids. Deletions cut 2 bases from V and 1 base from J, with 11 bases between. In DNA form, the CDR3 reads TGTGCCAGCAGCTTACAGTTCCGGGGGAACACTGAAGCTTTCTTT. This encodes CASSLQFRGNTEAFF.

The count of this clone is one. This rearrangement joins TRBV30 to TRBJ2-7; D may be TRBD2 (5 bases). CDR3 length: 12 amino acids. CDR1 is GTSNPN and CDR2 is SVGIG in the germline V gene (reference sequence). The germline V and J ends were trimmed by 3 bases and 3 bases, with 9 bases remaining between them. Here the CDR3 reads CAWRVRGYEQYF. In DNA form, the CDR3 reads TGTGCCTGGAGGGTTCGGGGCTACGAGCAGTACTTC.

The chain is built from TRBV28 and TRBJ2-5, with D perhaps TRBD1 (6 bases). There are 14 residues in the CDR3. Germline-derived CDR1 and CDR2 are MDHEN and SYDVKM. V lost 6 bases, J lost 3 bases, and 14 bases lay in between. The CDR3 region is CASRRGSGKETQYF. CDR3 sequence (DNA): TGTGCCAGCAGGAGGGGGTCCGGGAAAGAGACCCAGTACTTC.

V gene TRBV29-1 combines with J gene TRBJ2-3; no clear D gene. Germline-derived CDR1 and CDR2 are SQVTM and ANQGSEA. The CDR3 covers 17 residues. Trimming cost V 7 bases and J 2 bases, with 25 bases left between them. CDR3 bases: TGCAGCGCCGCGGCTGGTACTTCCACCGTTTCCACAGATACGCAGTATTTT. Translating it yields CSAAAGTSTVSTDTQYF.

The chain recombines TRBV19 with TRBJ1-1, with 8 bases lining up with TRBD1. CDR3 length: 20 residues. Looked up from germline, CDR1 is LNHDA and CDR2 is SQIVND (reference sequence). The V gene end was trimmed by 3 bases and the J gene end by 1 base; junction bases not matched to a gene: 19. DNA for the CDR3: TGTGCCAGTAGTATTCAGGGGGCGTTAGGAGTTGGGCAGGCGAACACTGAAGCTTTCTTT. Translating it yields CASSIQGALGVGQANTEAFF. Combining the CDR3 with reference TRBV19 and TRBJ1-1 gives the whole variable domain DGGITQSPKYLFRKEGQNVTLSCEQNLNHDAMYWYRQDPGQGLRLIYYSQIVNDFQKGDIAEGYSVSREKKESFPLTVTSAQKNPTAFYLCASSIQGALGVGQANTEAFFGQGTRLTVV.

The V gene is TRBV5-5, the J gene TRBJ2-3; D remains ambiguous. Deletions cut 5 bases from V and 0 bases from J, with 13 bases between. Germline loops: CDR1 SGHKS, CDR2 YYEKEE (reference sequence). There are 15 residues in the CDR3. The CDR3 protein is CASSPGPYSTDTQYF. The CDR3 DNA is TGTGCCAGCAGTCCTGGGCCTTACAGCACAGATACGCAGTATTTT.

The chain recombines TRBV6-1 with TRBJ1-1; the D is unclear. V lost 2 bases, J lost 12 bases, and 22 bases lay in between. Germline V lookup: CDR1 MNHNS, CDR2 SASEGT. The CDR3 sequence is 15 residues long. CDR3 in DNA: TGTGCCAGCAGTGAAAGTGAGGGCTCCACCGGAAGAACTTTCTTT. Translation gives CASSESEGSTGRTFF.

The chain carries TRBV19 and TRBJ1-5; 8 positions agree with TRBD1. V was clipped by 5 bases and J by 1 base; unmatched bases: 13. Germline V CDR1 and CDR2: LNHDA, SQIVND (reference sequence). The CDR3 contains 18 residues. DNA for the CDR3: TGTGCCAGTAGTTCAGACAAACTACAGGGGGGAAGCAATCAGCCCCAGCATTTT. Translation gives CASSSDKLQGGSNQPQHF. Variable domain in full (rest from reference TRBV19 and TRBJ1-5): DGGITQSPKYLFRKEGQNVTLSCEQNLNHDAMYWYRQDPGQGLRLIYYSQIVNDFQKGDIAEGYSVSREKKESFPLTVTSAQKNPTAFYLCASSSDKLQGGSNQPQHFGDGTRLSIL.

This rearrangement joins TRBV7-8 to TRBJ2-1, with 8 bases matching TRBD2. V was clipped by 2 bases and J by 6 bases; unmatched bases: 6. The length of the CDR3 is 15 residues. Germline V CDR1 and CDR2: SGHVS, FQNEAQ. The CDR3 DNA follows: TGTGCCAGCAGCTTATCGAGCGGGAGTTTCAATGAGCAGTTCTTC. This gives the protein CASSLSSGSFNEQFF. The full variable domain, rest sourced from reference TRBV7-8 and TRBJ2-1, is GAGVSQSPRYKVAKRGQDVALRCDPISGHVSLFWYQQALGQGPEFLTYFQNEAQLDKSGLPSDRFFAERPEGSVSTLKIQRTQQEDSAVYLCASSLSSGSFNEQFFGPGTRLTVL.

The V gene is TRBV6-5, the J gene TRBJ1-5; 9 bases map to TRBD1. The CDR3 sequence is 13 residues long. The germline V gene has CDR1 MNHEY and CDR2 SVGAGI. The V gene end was trimmed by 6 bases and the J gene end by 9 bases; junction bases not matched to a gene: 6. CDR3 amino acids: CASRGDRDGPQHF. The CDR3 nucleotides are TGTGCCAGCAGGGGGGACAGGGATGGGCCCCAGCATTTT.

Remarks on this clone: Other nucleotide sequences in the sample specify the same CDR3. The chain joins TRBV29-1 to TRBJ1-2, with TRBD1 identical over 10 bases. After removal of 3 bases from V and 2 bases from J, the junction contained 0 bases not matched to a gene. The CDR3 has 13 amino acids. Germline values: CDR1 SQVTM, CDR2 ANQGSEA. The CDR3 coding sequence is TGCAGCGTTGAGGACAGGGGGAACTATGGCTACACCTTC. Translated: CSVEDRGNYGYTF. Using reference TRBV29-1 and TRBJ1-2 for the parts outside the CDR3, the full variable domain is SAVISQKPSRDICQRGTSLTIQCQVDSQVTMMFWYRQQPGQSLTLIATANQGSEATYESGFVIDKFPISRPNLTFSTLTVSNMSPEDSSIYLCSVEDRGNYGYTFGSGTRLTVV.

Comments on this clone: Other nucleotide sequences from this sample produce the same CDR3. The gene calls are TRBV2 and TRBJ1-4; 8 bases align to TRBD1. The germline gives CDR1 SNHLY, CDR2 FYNNEI. V gave up 7 bases and J gave up 2 bases; unmatched junction bases: 3. The CDR3 consists of 14 residues. The CDR3 loop is CASNHRGTNEKLFF. The CDR3 DNA follows: TGTGCCAGCAACCACAGGGGGACTAATGAAAAACTGTTTTTT.

The chain recombines TRBV13 with TRBJ2-3, with 9 bases fitting TRBD2. Germline V lookup: CDR1 PRHDT, CDR2 FYEKMQ (reference sequence). J was trimmed by 0 bases and V by 5 bases; bases with no gene match: 9. This CDR3 region has 17 residues. The CDR3 here is CASSVAAGGPSTDTQYF. CDR3 bases: TGTGCCAGCAGCGTTGCAGCGGGAGGCCCTAGCACAGATACGCAGTATTTT.

The chain recombines TRBV28 with TRBJ2-7, with TRBD2 matching over 11 bases. The V gene end was trimmed by 4 bases and the J gene end by 3 bases; junction bases not matched to a gene: 8. This CDR3 has 16 amino acids. Germline V gives CDR1 MDHEN, CDR2 SYDVKM. In DNA form, the CDR3 reads TGTGCCAGCAGTTCCCGTCTAGCGGGAGGTTTCTACGAGCAGTACTTC. Its translation: CASSSRLAGGFYEQYF.

The sample holds one count of this clone. This chain links TRBV29-1 with TRBJ2-7; TRBD2 agrees at 10 bases. Germline V lookup: CDR1 SQVTM, CDR2 ANQGSEA. The CDR3 totals 13 residues. The ends lost 8 bases at V and 2 bases at J; junction bases unmatched: 6. CDR3 sequence (DNA): TGCAGCTATAGCGGGAGGAGAACCTACGAGCAGTACTTC. Translated: CSYSGRRTYEQYF.

V gene TRBV7-9 combines with J gene TRBJ2-3, with D possibly being TRBD1 (5 bases). The V gene lost 3 bases and the J gene lost 4 bases, with 14 bases spanning the gap. CDR3 length: 15 residues. Germline V gene sequence: CDR1 SEHNR, CDR2 FQNEAQ (reference sequence). DNA of the CDR3: TGTGCCAGCAGCTTTGGGCAGGGTCGGGCAGATACGCAGTATTTT. As protein: CASSFGQGRADTQYF.

In this sample, this clone turned up once. The V call is TRBV5-1, the J call TRBJ1-2; the D gene is possibly TRBD1 (5 bases). V dropped 0 bases and J dropped 6 bases, with 21 bases sitting between them. Germline V gene sequence: CDR1 SGHRS, CDR2 YFSETQ. The CDR3 totals 17 residues. The CDR3 loop reads CASSLEGGRGSYDGYTF. CDR3 bases: TGCGCCAGCAGCTTGGAGGGAGGTCGGGGGAGTTACGATGGCTACACCTTC.

The count of this clone is one. This chain joins TRBV7-2 and TRBJ2-2; D perhaps matches TRBD1 (6 bases). CDR1 is SGHTA, CDR2 FQGNSA, per germline. The CDR3 is 14 amino acids. V gave up 3 bases and J gave up 8 bases, with 13 bases separating them. The CDR3: CASSFGRGRGELFF. The CDR3 bases are TGTGCCAGCAGCTTTGGCAGGGGTCGGGGGGAGCTGTTTTTT. Full variable domain (missing parts from reference TRBV7-2 and TRBJ2-2): GAGVSQSPSNKVTEKGKDVELRCDPISGHTALYWYRQSLGQGLEFLIYFQGNSAPDKSGLPSDRFSAERTGGSVSTLTIQRTQQEDSAVYLCASSFGRGRGELFFGEGSRLTVL.

This clone is classed as medium-sized (0.01 to 0.1%). The CDR3 region has the DNA TGCGCCAGCAGCCAAACAGGGGGCTCTGGAAACACCATATATTTT. This gives the protein CASSQTGGSGNTIYF. This chain joins TRBV4-1 and TRBJ1-3, with TRBD1 matching 8 bases. The CDR3 loop spans 15 amino acids. CDR1 and CDR2 (germline): MGHRA, YSYEKL. The V gene end was trimmed by 2 bases and the J gene end by 0 bases; junction bases not matched to a gene: 0.

This clone qualifies as medium-sized. This chain joins TRBV19 and TRBJ2-1, with D possibly being TRBD1 (6 bases). Germline lookup yields CDR1 LNHDA and CDR2 SQIVND (reference sequence). This CDR3 is 14 amino acids long. V was trimmed by 5 bases and J by 4 bases, leaving 12 bases between them. CDR3 DNA sequence: TGTGCCAGTAGTGGGACACGGGGTTACAATGAGCAGTTCTTC. Translating gives CASSGTRGYNEQFF.